This T cell receptor beta chain was retrieved from a study of PD-L1 blockade in urothelial cancer. Across the whole study: Researchers looked at the blood 3 weeks (second dose) and 6 weeks after treatment began.

Anywhere from 1 to 8 samples came from each patient, spanning pretreatment and on-treatment. The CDR3 is made up of 15 amino acids. Trimming took 2 bases from V and 4 from J, leaving 17 bases between them. Germline CDR1 SQVTM, CDR2 ANQGSEA. Synthetic TCR analog templates were added to each PCR reaction. The assay was immunoSEQ multiplex PCR, and TCRdb's table has in-frame clones only and misses some. The sample yields under 100,000 clones, about 80% seen once. This clone showed up just once. The specimen was PBMCs, collected around atezolizumab (anti-PD-L1) treatment. This receptor was identified in a man in his 70s with urothelial cancer. The rearrangement uses TRBV29-1 and TRBJ1-1; D gene ambiguous. The chain's CDR3 is CSVETAWGEGTEAFF. CDR3 DNA: TGCAGCGTTGAAACGGCTTGGGGTGAGGGCACTGAAGCTTTCTTT.